These 27 T cell receptor beta chains were sequenced from one sample in a study of blood T cell repertoires in COVID-19. TCRdb's copy holds only in-frame clones and misses some; the assay was immunoSEQ multiplex PCR. The data show a few hundred thousand clones, about 85% seen once. The specimen was peripheral blood. Every receptor here comes from a woman between 50 and 59 years old with COVID-19, enrolled during active disease.

J is TRBJ1-3 and V is TRBV18, with 8 bases aligning to TRBD1. Germline V gene data show CDR1 as KGHSH and CDR2 as LQKENI. Trimming cost V 4 bases and J 0 bases; bases outside gene matches: 17. The CDR3 sequence is 20 residues long. Here the CDR3 reads CASSRAQGAARYLSGNTIYF. CDR3 coding DNA: TGTGCCAGCTCACGGGCCCAGGGGGCCGCACGCTACCTCTCTGGAAACACCATATATTTT.

The gene calls are TRBV19 and TRBJ2-3; 7 bases agree with TRBD2. The CDR3 runs to 15 residues. CDR1 and CDR2 (germline): LNHDA, SQIVND (reference sequence). Trimming at V came to 1 base and at J to 1 base, leaving 2 bases not matched to a gene. The CDR3 is CASSIVSGGTDTQYF. CDR3 nucleotide sequence: TGTGCCAGTAGTATAGTCAGCGGGGGCACAGATACGCAGTATTTT.

The chain recombines TRBV5-6 with TRBJ1-1, with D maybe TRBD1 (5 bases). The CDR3 consists of 15 residues. Germline CDR1 SGHDT, CDR2 YYEEEE. The V end lost 0 bases, the J end lost 3 bases, and 12 bases lay between the germline ends. CDR3 in DNA: TGTGCCAGCAGCTTGGCGGGGGGGGGTTACACTGAAGCTTTCTTT. It encodes CASSLAGGGYTEAFF.

This clone was detected once. The genes are TRBV9 and TRBJ2-3, with 9 bases aligning to TRBD1. Germline V gene lookup returns CDR1 SGDLS and CDR2 YYNGEE. This CDR3 spans 15 amino acids. After removal of 4 bases from V and 4 bases from J, the junction contained 7 bases not matched to a gene. As DNA, the CDR3 is TGTGCCAGCAGCCCTGGACAGGGGAGTGCAGATACGCAGTATTTT. Protein sequence: CASSPGQGSADTQYF.

V and J are TRBV6-5 and TRBJ1-1; tentatively, D is TRBD1 (6 bases). The CDR3 runs 14 residues. The germline V and J ends were trimmed by 6 bases and 0 bases, with 11 bases remaining between them. The germline gives CDR1 MNHEY, CDR2 SVGAGI. The CDR3 bases are TGTGCCAGCAGGGACAGATGGATGAACACTGAAGCTTTCTTT. Translation: CASRDRWMNTEAFF.

The genes are TRBV11-2 and TRBJ1-1; D is ambiguous. The CDR3 totals 14 residues. V was shortened by 7 bases and J by 3 bases, with 15 bases between the two germline ends. Per germline, CDR1 SGHAT and CDR2 FQNNGV. CDR3 residues: CASTHLGSDTEAFF. CDR3 DNA sequence: TGTGCCAGCACCCATTTGGGGAGCGACACTGAAGCTTTCTTT.

The CDR3 protein is CASSSHTGFPGDTQYF. The CDR3 DNA follows: TGTGCCAGTAGTTCGCATACAGGCTTTCCCGGGGATACGCAGTATTTT. The gene calls are TRBV19 and TRBJ2-3, with D perhaps matching TRBD1 (5 bases). The CDR3 is 16 residues long. Germline loops: CDR1 LNHDA, CDR2 SQIVND (reference sequence). The V and J ends lost 5 bases and 6 bases respectively, with 21 bases between them.

The chain uses TRBV10-3 and TRBJ2-3; 7 bases align to TRBD2. Germline-derived CDR1 and CDR2 are ENHRY and SYGVKD. Losses at the gene ends were 5 bases for V and 4 bases for J; bases not matched to a gene: 9. The CDR3 has 15 amino acids. The DNA of the CDR3 is TGTGCCATCAGTCCCTCACTAGGGAGGGCAGATACGCAGTATTTT. Its protein is CAISPSLGRADTQYF.

This CDR3 reads CASRGQERWTEAFF. The CDR3 coding sequence is TGTGCCAGCAGGGGACAGGAAAGGTGGACTGAAGCTTTCTTT. The rearrangement links TRBV6-5 to TRBJ1-1, with 8 bases aligning to TRBD1. Trimming cost V 6 bases and J 5 bases; bases outside gene matches: 8. The CDR3 extends over 14 amino acids. The germline V gene encodes CDR1 MNHEY and CDR2 SVGAGI.

V gene TRBV28 combines with J gene TRBJ2-1, with D perhaps TRBD1 (6 bases). Germline lookup yields CDR1 MDHEN and CDR2 SYDVKM. This CDR3 contains 15 residues. The ends were cut back, 6 bases at V and 7 bases at J, with 19 bases in the middle. This chain's CDR3 is CASSAPEGDMNEQFF. For the CDR3, the DNA is TGTGCCAGCAGCGCCCCTGAGGGGGATATGAATGAGCAGTTCTTC.

The chain has TRBV28 and TRBJ2-3; D is possibly TRBD2 (6 bases). Germline-derived CDR1 and CDR2 are MDHEN and SYDVKM. V lost 6 bases and J lost 1, with 20 bases in between. This CDR3 has 17 residues. The CDR3 here is CASSQRFRGFRTDTQYF. CDR3 DNA: TGTGCCAGCAGCCAGAGATTCCGGGGGTTCCGCACAGATACGCAGTATTTT. The full variable domain, its missing parts supplied by reference TRBV28 and TRBJ2-3, is DVKVTQSSRYLVKRTGEKVFLECVQDMDHENMFWYRQDPGLGLRLIYFSYDVKMKEKGDIPEGYSVSREKKERFSLILESASTNQTSMYLCASSQRFRGFRTDTQYFGPGTRLTVL.

Comments on this clone: The junction shows a germline mismatch at one end, possibly a read error. This chain links TRBV5-1 with TRBJ2-3, with 9 bases matching TRBD1. The germline CDR1 and CDR2 sequences are SGHRS and YFSETQ. The length of the CDR3 is 20 residues. The CDR3 bases are TGCGCCAGCAGATTGGGCTTGGGATTCGCCCGGGACAGGGACACAGATACGCAGTATTTT. Protein product: CASRLGLGFARDRDTDTQYF.

Points on this clone: The identical CDR3 is also encoded by other nucleotide sequences in the sample. The chain carries TRBV11-2 and TRBJ2-5, with 8 bases aligning to TRBD1. This CDR3 has 13 residues. Germline V gene sequence: CDR1 SGHAT, CDR2 FQNNGV. The V gene end was trimmed by 8 bases and the J gene end by 4 bases; junction bases not matched to a gene: 6. CDR3 protein: CASGRQGLETQYF. Here the CDR3 DNA reads TGTGCCAGCGGACGACAGGGGCTAGAGACCCAGTACTTC.

This clone was counted between two and nine times. V and J are TRBV5-6 and TRBJ2-7, with 12 bases identical to TRBD2. The trim removed 6 bases at V and 2 bases at J, leaving 18 bases unmatched. The CDR3 sequence is 19 residues long. Germline CDR1 is SGHDT and CDR2 is YYEEEE. For the CDR3, the DNA is TGTGCCAGCACCTCCTTATACAGGGCTAGCGGGGGGGAAGCCTACGAGCAGTACTTC. The encoded protein is CASTSLYRASGGEAYEQYF.

This rearrangement joins TRBV11-3 to TRBJ1-1; D gene ambiguous. Germline CDR1 and CDR2: SGHNT and YENEEA. CDR3 length: 14 residues. The germline V and J ends were trimmed by 1 base and 0 bases, with 6 bases remaining between them. CDR3 bases: TGTGCCAGCAGCTTAGGGGAGTTGAACACTGAAGCTTTCTTT. The encoded protein is CASSLGELNTEAFF.

The chain is built from TRBV19 and TRBJ1-2, with TRBD1 matching over 10 bases. J was trimmed by 4 bases and V by 3 bases; bases with no gene match: 2. Germline CDR1 LNHDA, CDR2 SQIVND (reference sequence). This CDR3 is 14 amino acids long. This CDR3 is CASSMGQGTYGYTF. As DNA, the CDR3 is TGTGCCAGTAGTATGGGACAGGGGACCTATGGCTACACCTTC.

V and J are TRBV5-1 and TRBJ2-2; 9 bases are shared with TRBD1. Trimming cost V 3 bases and J 8 bases; bases outside gene matches: 5. Germline V gene sequence: CDR1 SGHRS, CDR2 YFSETQ. The CDR3 is 14 residues long. The CDR3: CASSSGTGKGELFF. The CDR3 region has the DNA TGCGCCAGCAGCTCCGGGACAGGGAAGGGGGAGCTGTTTTTT.

The CDR3 loop is CASSPSGGRTDTQYF. In DNA form, the CDR3 reads TGTGCCAGCAGCCCTAGCGGGGGACGCACAGATACGCAGTATTTT. The chain joins TRBV7-6 to TRBJ2-3; 10 bases are shared with TRBD2. Per the germline V gene, CDR1 is SGHVS and CDR2 is FNYEAQ. The CDR3 runs to 15 residues. With 5 bases clipped from V and 1 base from J, the junction kept 3 bases outside the gene matches.

The V and J genes are TRBV19 and TRBJ2-4, with D possibly TRBD2 on 6 matching bases. CDR1 is LNHDA and CDR2 is SQIVND in the germline V gene (reference sequence). The CDR3 is made up of 16 amino acids. Between the trimmed V and J ends, which lost 7 bases and 8 bases, there was a span of 24 bases. The DNA for the CDR3 is TGTGCCAGTACCCCTGGGTGGGGGGTTATTAGGGACATTCAGTACTTC. Translated, it gives CASTPGWGVIRDIQYF. Based on the CDR3 plus reference TRBV19 and TRBJ2-4, the full variable domain is DGGITQSPKYLFRKEGQNVTLSCEQNLNHDAMYWYRQDPGQGLRLIYYSQIVNDFQKGDIAEGYSVSREKKESFPLTVTSAQKNPTAFYLCASTPGWGVIRDIQYFGAGTRLSVL.

This clone is a singleton in its sample. The chain employs TRBV2 and TRBJ1-5; TRBD1 matches 7 bases. With 6 bases clipped from V and 0 bases from J, the junction kept 5 bases outside the gene matches. The CDR3 contains 15 residues. CDR1 SNHLY and CDR2 FYNNEI come from the germline V gene. The CDR3 DNA sequence: TGTGCCAGCAGGAGGGACAGCTATAGCAATCAGCCCCAGCATTTT. It is translated as CASRRDSYSNQPQHF.

The chain has TRBV19 and TRBJ2-7; 7 nucleotides align to TRBD1. Germline-derived CDR1 and CDR2 are LNHDA and SQIVND (reference sequence). The V segment lost 5 bases and the J segment 6 bases; nucleotides outside the gene matches: 10. The CDR3 loop spans 14 amino acids. The CDR3 DNA sequence: TGTGCCAGTAGTCCTCGACAGGGAATAAGCGAGCAGTACTTC. Its protein is CASSPRQGISEQYF.

The V gene is TRBV29-1, the J gene TRBJ1-2; no clear D gene. The germline V and J ends were trimmed by 4 bases and 4 bases, with 16 bases remaining between them. CDR3 length: 14 amino acids. CDR1 SQVTM and CDR2 ANQGSEA come from the germline V gene. The CDR3 here is CSVGTAGVAYGYTF. In DNA, the CDR3 is TGCAGCGTTGGGACTGCCGGGGTTGCCTATGGCTACACCTTC.

A few counts support this clone. V and J are TRBV12-3 or TRBV12-4 and TRBJ1-1; D gene ambiguous. This CDR3 spans 13 amino acids. The V gene lost 9 bases and the J gene lost 2 bases, with 13 bases spanning the gap. The CDR3 reads CASQAGGNTEAFF. Written as DNA, the CDR3 is TGTGCCAGTCAAGCGGGCGGAAACACTGAAGCTTTCTTT.

The CDR3 DNA is TGTGCTAGTGGTTTCAGTAGCGGATCGCGCCGGCATAGTTCCGGGGAGCTGTTTTTT. This encodes CASGFSSGSRRHSSGELFF. The chain is built from TRBV12-5 and TRBJ2-2, with D possibly TRBD2 on 6 matching bases. CDR1 LGHNT and CDR2 FRNRAP come from the germline V gene. The V and J ends lost 3 bases and 6 bases respectively, with 26 bases between them. The CDR3 length is 19 residues.

The V and J genes are TRBV7-3 and TRBJ2-3; D ambiguous. Per the germline V gene, CDR1 is SGHTA and CDR2 is FQGTGA. The CDR3 is made up of 14 amino acids. Trimming took off 3 bases at V and 2 bases at J, with 9 bases between the two ends. The CDR3 DNA reads TGTGCCAGCAGCTTTCGGTCCAACACAGATACGCAGTATTTT. Its protein product is CASSFRSNTDTQYF. Full variable domain (remainder filled in from reference TRBV7-3 and TRBJ2-3): GAGVSQTPSNKVTEKGKYVELRCDPISGHTALYWYRQSLGQGPEFLIYFQGTGAADDSGLPNDRFFAVRPEGSVSTLKIQRTERGDSAVYLCASSFRSNTDTQYFGPGTRLTVL.

The chain links TRBV9 to TRBJ2-2; 9 bases agree with TRBD1. Looked up from germline, CDR1 is SGDLS and CDR2 is YYNGEE. V lost 6 bases to trimming and J lost 6 bases; unmatched junction nucleotides: 6. The CDR3 runs 14 residues. The CDR3 DNA reads TGTGCCAGCACCGATACAGGGGGCTCCGGGGAGCTGTTTTTT. Amino acids: CASTDTGGSGELFF. Full variable domain (remainder filled in from reference TRBV9 and TRBJ2-2): DSGVTQTPKHLITATGQRVTLRCSPRSGDLSVYWYQQSLDQGLQFLIQYYNGEERAKGNILERFSAQQFPDLHSELNLSSLELGDSALYFCASTDTGGSGELFFGEGSRLTVL.

V usage is TRBV19 and J usage is TRBJ1-5; D call uncertain. The CDR3 spans 13 residues. The V gene lost 2 bases and the J gene lost 4 bases, with 6 bases spanning the gap. Germline CDR1 and CDR2: LNHDA and SQIVND (reference sequence). The CDR3 region has the DNA TGTGCCAGTAGTATAACAGTAAATCAGCCCCAGCATTTT. It codes for CASSITVNQPQHF.